The 17 T cell receptor beta chains presented below share a single source sample, sequenced in a study of monozygotic twins with inflammatory bowel disease. TCRdb re-called the 5' RACE reads; every CDR3 protein appears as one record, without DNA. The sample table includes 150,000 to 200,000 distinct CDR3 sequences. Specimen: blood. The receptors originated from a human donor with ulcerative colitis or Crohn's disease, or a healthy co-twin of an affected twin (not recorded which).

The chain employs TRBV2 and TRBJ2-2; no DNA is available, so the TRBD1 call from TCRdb remains unchecked. Per the germline V gene, CDR1 is SNHLY and CDR2 is FYNNEI. There are 14 residues in the CDR3. CDR3 amino acids: CASSWDGSTGELFF.

V gene TRBV12-3 or TRBV12-4 combines with J gene TRBJ2-5; TCRdb returns TRBD1, unconfirmable since there is no DNA. The CDR3 covers 16 residues. The CDR3 is CASSEDRSGYQETQYF.

The J gene is TRBJ2-1, the V gene TRBV18; TCRdb returns TRBD1, unconfirmable since there is no DNA. The germline V gene encodes CDR1 KGHSH and CDR2 LQKENI. The CDR3 totals 15 residues. The CDR3 is CASSVGRAGDAEQFF.

The CDR3 here is CASSQDRLAEDTQYF. The V gene is TRBV4-3, the J gene TRBJ2-3; TCRdb names TRBD2, which stays unverified in the absence of DNA. The CDR3 consists of 15 residues. Per the germline V gene, CDR1 is LGHNA and CDR2 is YSLEER.

The chain combines TRBV18 with TRBJ2-5. Germline V CDR1 and CDR2: KGHSH, LQKENI. The CDR3 length is 12 residues. The CDR3 sequence: CASSPFRETQYF.

The chain combines TRBV7-6 with TRBJ2-7; checking the TCRdb D call of TRBD1 is not possible without DNA. The CDR3 contains 12 residues. Germline values: CDR1 SGHVS, CDR2 FNYEAQ. The CDR3 here is CASSPGFYEQYF.

V usage is TRBV12-3 or TRBV12-4 and J usage is TRBJ2-7; TCRdb calls TRBD1, which cannot be checked without DNA. This CDR3 has 15 residues. The CDR3 loop is CASSLSGGATYEQYF.

The chain is built from TRBV11-2 and TRBJ2-7; no DNA is available, so the TRBD1 call from TCRdb remains unchecked. Germline V gives CDR1 SGHAT, CDR2 FQNNGV. This CDR3 has 14 amino acids. The CDR3 here is CASSYRDSTYEQYF.

The rearrangement uses TRBV15 and TRBJ2-7; without DNA, the TCRdb call of TRBD1 cannot be checked. Germline V gene lookup returns CDR1 LNHNV and CDR2 YYDKDF (reference sequence). This CDR3 has 19 residues. The CDR3 sequence is CATSRDRVPGTAKVDEQYF. Combining the CDR3 with reference TRBV15 and TRBJ2-7 gives the whole variable domain DAMVIQNPRYQVTQFGKPVTLSCSQTLNHNVMYWYQQKSSQAPKLLFHYYDKDFNNEADTPDNFQSRRPNTSFCFLDIRSPGLGDTAMYLCATSRDRVPGTAKVDEQYFGPGTRLTVT.

The V and J genes are TRBV5-5 and TRBJ1-2; TCRdb selects TRBD1, and the lack of DNA leaves this call unchecked. The V gene's germline CDR1 is SGHKS and CDR2 YYEKEE (reference sequence). The CDR3 is 14 residues long. The CDR3 protein is CASSLEGGTVGYTF.

The V call is TRBV9, the J call TRBJ1-4; TCRdb proposes TRBD1, but this gene call is untestable without DNA. The germline V gene encodes CDR1 SGDLS and CDR2 YYNGEE. The CDR3 is made up of 15 amino acids. The chain's CDR3 is CASSIGTATNEKLFF.

The chain employs TRBV7-6 and TRBJ2-1; TCRdb gives TRBD2 as the D gene, but with no DNA this cannot be confirmed. CDR1 and CDR2 from the germline V gene are SGHVS and FNYEAQ. This CDR3 has 15 residues. The CDR3 sequence: CASSLERTSGNEQFF.

The chain combines TRBV6-1 with TRBJ2-1; as DNA is missing, the TRBD2 call by TCRdb cannot be tested. CDR1 and CDR2 from the germline V gene are MNHNS and SASEGT. This CDR3 comprises 15 residues. The CDR3 sequence: CASNPSGGDYNEQFF.

This chain uses TRBV5-6 with TRBJ1-4; checking the TCRdb D call of TRBD1 is not possible without DNA. Per the germline V gene, CDR1 is SGHDT and CDR2 is YYEEEE. The length of the CDR3 is 14 residues. The CDR3 is CASRRQGANEKLFF.

This chain connects TRBV4-2 to TRBJ2-5; the TRBD1 assignment by TCRdb is unverifiable without DNA. From germline, CDR1 is LGHNA and CDR2 YNFKEQ. The CDR3 runs 16 residues. CDR3: CASSRSGQQGVQTQYF.

CDR3 region: CATSRDPPSEQYF. V is TRBV15 and J is TRBJ2-7. Germline V CDR1 and CDR2: LNHNV, YYDKDF (reference sequence). The CDR3 sequence is 13 residues long.

The chain combines TRBV6-1 with TRBJ2-7; TCRdb's D call of TRBD2 is untestable without DNA. CDR3 length equals 15 residues. Germline CDR1 reads MNHNS; CDR2 reads SASEGT. CDR3 amino acids: CASWGGDSGSYEQYF.